This T cell receptor beta chain stems from a study of blood T cells in healthy people across ages. Using a J-beta primer mix together with a sample-barcoded 5' primer, a second PCR was run for roughly 6 to 12 cycles. Via MiXCR, TCRdb re-called the 5' RACE reads, giving one row per CDR3 protein. Of more than 900,000 distinct CDR3 sequences listed, roughly a quarter are singletons. These records were also assigned to another study, of T cells of mothers and their children.

Sequenced input: blood. The receptor was isolated from a girl aged 2-9 years in good health.

CDR3 residues: CASRAGTSGSKGQFF. For the CDR3, the DNA is TGCGCCAGCAGAGCAGGGACTAGCGGGAGCAAGGGTCAGTTCTTC. The rearrangement uses TRBV10-2 and TRBJ2-5, with 14 positions matching TRBD2. The DNA end favors TRBJ2-1, so the J call may be wrong. Germline CDR1 WSHSY, CDR2 SAAADI. The CDR3 runs to 15 residues.